The 14 T cell receptor beta chains below all came from one sample that was sequenced in a study of T cell changes during pregnancy in multiple sclerosis. Produced via immunoSEQ multiplex PCR; TCRdb's table is partial and in-frame only. The sample has tens of thousands of clones; about 87% are singletons. Material: CD8+ T cells from peripheral blood mononuclear cells, obtained in the third trimester of pregnancy. The receptors shown here come from a female donor with multiple sclerosis, enrolled in a pregnancy study.

The chain joins TRBV4-1 to TRBJ1-1; D perhaps matches TRBD1 (5 bases). Trimming stripped 0 bases from V and 5 bases from J, with 13 bases between. CDR1 and CDR2 from the germline V gene are MGHRA and YSYEKL. This CDR3 spans 15 amino acids. DNA for the CDR3: TGCGCCAGCAGCCAAGATCCTGCAGGGAAGACTGAAGCTTTCTTT. Translating it yields CASSQDPAGKTEAFF.

The sample holds one count of this clone. The chain joins TRBV4-2 to TRBJ2-1; TRBD2 matches 9 bases. Trimming at V came to 7 bases and at J to 5 bases, leaving 12 bases not matched to a gene. Germline CDR1 and CDR2: LGHNA and YNFKEQ. CDR3 size: 16 residues. DNA of the CDR3: TGTGCCAGCAATCCACTGGCGGGGGGGCTTAACAATGAGCAGTTCTTC. It translates to CASNPLAGGLNNEQFF.

This chain connects TRBV5-4 to TRBJ1-2, with 8 bases identical to TRBD1. The CDR3 length is 14 residues. CDR1 is SGHNT, CDR2 YYREEE, per germline (reference sequence). The trim removed 5 bases at V and 2 bases at J, leaving 5 bases unmatched. The CDR3 DNA reads TGTGCCAGCAGGGTCGACAGGGGAAACTATGGCTACACCTTC. Translation: CASRVDRGNYGYTF. The variable domain in full, completed from reference TRBV5-4 and TRBJ1-2, reads ETGVTQSPTHLIKTRGQQVTLRCSSQSGHNTVSWYQQALGQGPQFIFQYYREEENGRGNFPPRFSGLQFPNYSSELNVNALELDDSALYLCASRVDRGNYGYTFGSGTRLTVV.

In its sample, this clone was seen once. The chain joins TRBV29-1 to TRBJ1-2; weak D call: TRBD1 (6 bases). Trimming removed 1 base from V and 4 bases from J, with 7 bases in between. Per the germline V gene, CDR1 is SQVTM and CDR2 is ANQGSEA. The CDR3 has 12 residues. DNA for the CDR3: TGCAGCGTTGAAGGACAGGCCTATGGCTACACCTTC. This gives the protein CSVEGQAYGYTF.

The rearrangement uses TRBV19 and TRBJ2-1; 13 bases agree with TRBD2. This CDR3 is 13 amino acids long. CDR1 is LNHDA and CDR2 is SQIVND in the germline V gene (reference sequence). V lost 8 bases to trimming and J lost 9 bases; unmatched junction nucleotides: 4. The CDR3 region is CASRTSGGFEQFF. As DNA, the CDR3 is TGTGCCAGTCGGACTAGCGGGGGCTTTGAGCAGTTCTTC.

The genes are TRBV27 and TRBJ2-7; weak D call: TRBD2 (6 bases). Germline loops: CDR1 MNHEY, CDR2 SMNVEV (reference sequence). The CDR3 sequence is 16 residues long. Trimming took off 0 bases at V and 4 bases at J, with 16 bases between the two ends. The CDR3 DNA reads TGTGCCAGCAGTTTATCGGGGAGCCGGGGGTTTTACGAGCAGTACTTC. It encodes CASSLSGSRGFYEQYF.

As concerns this clone: Other nucleotide sequences in the sample specify the same CDR3. The chain is built from TRBV6-4 and TRBJ2-2, with 7 bases fitting TRBD1. V dropped 2 bases and J dropped 0; count of bases not matched to a gene: 0. The CDR3 covers 15 residues. Per germline, CDR1 MRHNA and CDR2 SNTAGT. The CDR3 here is CASSDGTANTGELFF. For the CDR3, the DNA is TGTGCCAGCAGTGACGGGACAGCGAACACCGGGGAGCTGTTTTTT.

This clone was observed a handful of times. CDR3 DNA: TGTGCCAGCAGTCTTAGCGGGGGGTCCTACAATGAGCAGTTCTTC. It is translated as CASSLSGGSYNEQFF. The gene calls are TRBV6-4 and TRBJ2-1, with TRBD2 matching 10 bases. Germline CDR1 and CDR2: MRHNA and SNTAGT. The CDR3 covers 15 residues. The J segment lost 1 base and the V segment lost 5 bases, leaving 2 bases of the junction unmatched.

J is TRBJ1-2 and V is TRBV6-4; a possible D gene is TRBD1 (6 bases). Deletions cut 2 bases from V and 10 bases from J, with 14 bases between. The CDR3 sequence is 13 residues long. Germline values: CDR1 MRHNA, CDR2 SNTAGT. CDR3 bases: TGTGCCAGCAGTGACGCACCGACAGGATTCTACACCTTC. Translated: CASSDAPTGFYTF.

This clone was found once. The chain is built from TRBV6-4 and TRBJ2-2; D remains unclear. The ends were cut back, 3 bases at V and 0 bases at J, with 11 bases in the middle. Germline values: CDR1 MRHNA, CDR2 SNTAGT. The CDR3 totals 16 residues. Written as DNA, the CDR3 is TGTGCCAGCAGTGAACTGCCCACTTCGAACACCGGGGAGCTGTTTTTT. This gives the protein CASSELPTSNTGELFF.

CDR3 nucleotide sequence: TGCGCCAGCAGCCAAGATGGAGGGTTGGGTAAGGATGGCTACACCTTC. Translated: CASSQDGGLGKDGYTF. The chain joins TRBV4-3 to TRBJ1-2; D call uncertain. Trimming stripped 0 bases from V and 6 bases from J, with 17 bases between. The CDR3 spans 16 residues. Germline CDR1 LGHNA, CDR2 YSLEER.

This clone was found once. V is TRBV4-3 and J is TRBJ2-3; 8 bases align to TRBD2. The CDR3 runs 15 residues. Germline CDR1 reads LGHNA; CDR2 reads YSLEER. With 3 bases clipped from V and 1 base from J, the junction kept 3 bases outside the gene matches. CDR3 bases: TGCGCCAGCAGCCAGGCGACTAGCGGCACAGATACGCAGTATTTT. This encodes CASSQATSGTDTQYF.

The chain links TRBV4-3 to TRBJ2-3; TRBD2 is a possible D gene (6 bases). V lost 1 base and J lost 5, with 13 bases in between. CDR1 is LGHNA and CDR2 is YSLEER in the germline V gene. The CDR3 has 15 residues. The CDR3 protein is CASSQVYRGLDTQYF. The CDR3 coding sequence is TGCGCCAGCAGCCAAGTCTACCGGGGGTTAGATACGCAGTATTTT.

The rearrangement links TRBV4-3 to TRBJ2-1, with 10 bases identical to TRBD1. The V gene's germline CDR1 is LGHNA and CDR2 YSLEER. CDR3 length: 17 residues. Trimming at V came to 3 bases and at J to 7 bases, leaving 12 bases not matched to a gene. The CDR3, as DNA: TGCGCCAGCAGCCACTATGCCTTGGACAGGGGGTCGAATGAGCAGTTCTTC. Translated: CASSHYALDRGSNEQFF.